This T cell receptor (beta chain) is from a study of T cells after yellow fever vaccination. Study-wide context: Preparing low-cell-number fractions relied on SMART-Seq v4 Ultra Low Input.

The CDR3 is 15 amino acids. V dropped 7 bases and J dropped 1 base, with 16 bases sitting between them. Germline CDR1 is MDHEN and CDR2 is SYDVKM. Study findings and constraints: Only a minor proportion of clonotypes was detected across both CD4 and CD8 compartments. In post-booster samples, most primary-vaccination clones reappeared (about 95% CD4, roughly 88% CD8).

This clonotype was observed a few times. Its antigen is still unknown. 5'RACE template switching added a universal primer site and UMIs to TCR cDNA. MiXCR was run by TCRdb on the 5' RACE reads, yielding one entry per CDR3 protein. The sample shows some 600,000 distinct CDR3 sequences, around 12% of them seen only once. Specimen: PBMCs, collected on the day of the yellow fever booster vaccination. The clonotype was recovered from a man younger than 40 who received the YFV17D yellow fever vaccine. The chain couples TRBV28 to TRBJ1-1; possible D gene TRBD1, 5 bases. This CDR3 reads CASTSSGRGNTEAFF. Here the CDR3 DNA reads TGTGCCAGCACCTCCTCTGGTAGGGGGAACACTGAAGCTTTCTTT.